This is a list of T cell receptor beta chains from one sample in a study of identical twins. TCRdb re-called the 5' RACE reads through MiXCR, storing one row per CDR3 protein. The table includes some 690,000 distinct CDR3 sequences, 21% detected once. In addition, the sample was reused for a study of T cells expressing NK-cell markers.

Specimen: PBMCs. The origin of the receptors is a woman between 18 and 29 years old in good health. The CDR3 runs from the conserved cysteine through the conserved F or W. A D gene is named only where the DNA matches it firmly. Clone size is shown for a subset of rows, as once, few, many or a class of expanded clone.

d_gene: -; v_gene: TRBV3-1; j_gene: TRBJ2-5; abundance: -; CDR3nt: TGTGCCAGCAGCCAAGAGATAGCGGCGGGGTCCCAAGAGACCCAGTACTTC; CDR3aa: CASSQEIAAGSQETQYF
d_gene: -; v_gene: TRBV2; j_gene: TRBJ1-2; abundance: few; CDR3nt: TGTGCCAGCTTCGGCGGCGGGCGCGGTGGCTACACCTTC; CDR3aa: CASFGGGRGGYTF
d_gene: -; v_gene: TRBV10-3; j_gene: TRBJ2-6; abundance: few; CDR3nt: TGTGCCATCAGTGAGGGAACCCTTCGGAGCTCTGGGGCCAACGTCCTGACTTTC; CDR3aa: CAISEGTLRSSGANVLTF
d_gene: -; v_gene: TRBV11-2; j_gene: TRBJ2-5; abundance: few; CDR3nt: TGTGCCAGCGAGCGAGGGGGGAACCAAGAGACCCAGTACTTC; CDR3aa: CASERGGNQETQYF
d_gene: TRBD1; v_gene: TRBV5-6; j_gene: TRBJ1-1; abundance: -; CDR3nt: TGTGCCAGCAGCGAGGACAGGAGCATGAACACTGAAGCTTTCTTT; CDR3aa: CASSEDRSMNTEAFF
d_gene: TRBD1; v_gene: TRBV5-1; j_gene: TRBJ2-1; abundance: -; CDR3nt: TGCGCCAGCAGCTTGGATGGGACAGACACAGCTAGCTCCTACAATGAGCAGTTCTTC; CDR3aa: CASSLDGTDTASSYNEQFF
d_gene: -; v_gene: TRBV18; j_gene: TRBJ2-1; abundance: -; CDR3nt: TGTGCCAGCTCACCACAGGTAGCAGGCGGCAATGAGCAGTTCTTC; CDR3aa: CASSPQVAGGNEQFF
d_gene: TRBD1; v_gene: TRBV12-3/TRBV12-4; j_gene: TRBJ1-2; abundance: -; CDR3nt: TGTGCCAGCAGCCCCGGGACAGGCTGGGGCTACACCTTC; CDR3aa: CASSPGTGWGYTF
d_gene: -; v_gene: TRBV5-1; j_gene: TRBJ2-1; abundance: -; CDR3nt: TGCGCCAGCAGCCCCCGGGGGACCTCCTACAATGAGCAGTTCTTC; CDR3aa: CASSPRGTSYNEQFF
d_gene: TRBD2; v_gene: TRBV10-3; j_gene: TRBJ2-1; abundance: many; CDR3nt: TGTGCCATCACCGCCGGAGGACTAGCGGTCCTACAAAGCTCCTACAATGAGCAGTTCTTC; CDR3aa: CAITAGGLAVLQSSYNEQFF
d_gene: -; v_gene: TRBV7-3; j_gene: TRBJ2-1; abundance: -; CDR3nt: TGTGCCAGCAGCTTACTAGGTGGGTGGGTTAATGAGCAGTTCTTC; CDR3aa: CASSLLGGWVNEQFF
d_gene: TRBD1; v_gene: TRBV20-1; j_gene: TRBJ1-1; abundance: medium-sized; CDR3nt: TGCAGTGCTAGACAGGGGGCCACTGAAGCTTTCTTT; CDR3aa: CSARQGATEAFF
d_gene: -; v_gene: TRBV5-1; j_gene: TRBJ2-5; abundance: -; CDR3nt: TGCGCCAGCACCGACGGGACGCTCCAAGAGACCCAGTACTTC; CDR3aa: CASTDGTLQETQYF
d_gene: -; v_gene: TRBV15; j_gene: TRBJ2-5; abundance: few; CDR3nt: TGTGCCACCAGCAGAGATCAGGGCGGGGAAGAGACCCAGTACTTC; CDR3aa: CATSRDQGGEETQYF
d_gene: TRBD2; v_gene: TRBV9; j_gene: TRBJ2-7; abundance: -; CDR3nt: TGTGCCAGCAGCGTAGAGTCTAGCGGCTACGAGCAGTACTTC; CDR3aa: CASSVESSGYEQYF